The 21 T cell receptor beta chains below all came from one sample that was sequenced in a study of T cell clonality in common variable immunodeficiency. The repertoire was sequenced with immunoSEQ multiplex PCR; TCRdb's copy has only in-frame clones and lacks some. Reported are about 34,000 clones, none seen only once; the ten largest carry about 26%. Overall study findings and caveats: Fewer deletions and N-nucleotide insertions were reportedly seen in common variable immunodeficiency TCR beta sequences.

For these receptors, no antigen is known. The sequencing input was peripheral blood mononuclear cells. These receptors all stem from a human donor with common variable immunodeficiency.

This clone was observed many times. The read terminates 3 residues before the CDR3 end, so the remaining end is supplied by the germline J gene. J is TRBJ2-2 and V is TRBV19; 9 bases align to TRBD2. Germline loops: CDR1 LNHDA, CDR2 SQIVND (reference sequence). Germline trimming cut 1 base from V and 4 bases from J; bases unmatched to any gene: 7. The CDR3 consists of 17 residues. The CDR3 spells CASSIAAGGSSTGELFF. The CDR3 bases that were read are TGTGCCAGTAGTATAGCAGCGGGAGGAAGTAGCACCGGGGAG.

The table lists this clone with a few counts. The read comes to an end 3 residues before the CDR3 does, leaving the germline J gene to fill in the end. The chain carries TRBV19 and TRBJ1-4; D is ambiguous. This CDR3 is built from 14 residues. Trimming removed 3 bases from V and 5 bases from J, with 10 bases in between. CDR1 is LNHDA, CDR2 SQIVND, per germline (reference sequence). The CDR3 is CASSIAVRNEKLFF. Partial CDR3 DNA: TGTGCCAGTAGTATTGCAGTAAGAAATGAAAAA.

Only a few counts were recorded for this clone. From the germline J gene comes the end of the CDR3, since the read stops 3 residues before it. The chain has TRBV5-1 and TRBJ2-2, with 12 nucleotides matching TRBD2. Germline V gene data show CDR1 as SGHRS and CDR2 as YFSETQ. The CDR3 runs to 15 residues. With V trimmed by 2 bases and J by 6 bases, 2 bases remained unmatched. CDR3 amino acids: CASSLWTSGAGELFF. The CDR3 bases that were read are TGCGCCAGCAGCTTATGGACTAGCGGGGCCGGGGAG.

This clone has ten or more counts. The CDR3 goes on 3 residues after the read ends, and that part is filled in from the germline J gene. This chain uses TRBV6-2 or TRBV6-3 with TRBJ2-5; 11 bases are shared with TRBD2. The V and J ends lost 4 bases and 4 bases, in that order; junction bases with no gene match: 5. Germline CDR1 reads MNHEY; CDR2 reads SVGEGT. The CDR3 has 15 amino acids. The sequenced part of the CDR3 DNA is TGTGCCAGCAGTTCGATAGCGGGAGGGAGAGAGACC. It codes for CASSSIAGGRET. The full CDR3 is CASSSIAGGRETQYF.

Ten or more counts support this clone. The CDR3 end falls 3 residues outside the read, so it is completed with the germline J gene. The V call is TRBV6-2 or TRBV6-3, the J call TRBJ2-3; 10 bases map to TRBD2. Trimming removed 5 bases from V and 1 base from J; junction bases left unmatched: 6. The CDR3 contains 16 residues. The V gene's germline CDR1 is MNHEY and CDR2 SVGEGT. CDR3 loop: CASSRYTSGGTDTQYF. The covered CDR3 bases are TGTGCCAGCAGTCGCTATACTAGCGGGGGCACAGATACG.

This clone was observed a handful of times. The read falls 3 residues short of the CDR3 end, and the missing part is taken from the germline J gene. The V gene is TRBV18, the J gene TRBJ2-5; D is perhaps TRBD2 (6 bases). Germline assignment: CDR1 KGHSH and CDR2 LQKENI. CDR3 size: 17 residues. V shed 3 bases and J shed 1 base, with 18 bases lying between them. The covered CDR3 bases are TGTGCCAGCTCACCCAGACTACCTGGGGGGTCCCAAGAGACC. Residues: CASSPRLPGGSQET. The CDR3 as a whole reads CASSPRLPGGSQETQYF.

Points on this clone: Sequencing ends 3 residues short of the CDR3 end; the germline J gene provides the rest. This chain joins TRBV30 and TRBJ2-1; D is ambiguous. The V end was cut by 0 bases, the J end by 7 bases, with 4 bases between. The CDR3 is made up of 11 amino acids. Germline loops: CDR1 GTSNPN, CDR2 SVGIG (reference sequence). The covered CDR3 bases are TGTGCCTGGAGTGTAGGGAATGAG. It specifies CAWSVGNE. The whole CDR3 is CAWSVGNEQFF.

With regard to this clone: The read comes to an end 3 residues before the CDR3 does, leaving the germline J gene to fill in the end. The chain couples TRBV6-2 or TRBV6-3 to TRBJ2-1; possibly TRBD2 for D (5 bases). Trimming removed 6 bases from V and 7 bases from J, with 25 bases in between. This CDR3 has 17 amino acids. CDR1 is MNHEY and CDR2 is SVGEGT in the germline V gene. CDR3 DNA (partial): TGTGCCAGCAGCCGATTACTAGTTCCCGGGTCTGGTAATGAG. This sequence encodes CASSRLLVPGSGNE. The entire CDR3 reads CASSRLLVPGSGNEQFF.

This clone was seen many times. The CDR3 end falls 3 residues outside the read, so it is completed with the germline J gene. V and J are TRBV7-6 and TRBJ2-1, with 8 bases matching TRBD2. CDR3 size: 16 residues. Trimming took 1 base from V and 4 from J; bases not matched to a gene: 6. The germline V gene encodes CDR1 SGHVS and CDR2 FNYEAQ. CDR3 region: CASSLGGLAGYNEQFF. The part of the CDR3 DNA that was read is TGTGCCAGCAGCTTAGGCGGTCTAGCGGGTTACAATGAG.

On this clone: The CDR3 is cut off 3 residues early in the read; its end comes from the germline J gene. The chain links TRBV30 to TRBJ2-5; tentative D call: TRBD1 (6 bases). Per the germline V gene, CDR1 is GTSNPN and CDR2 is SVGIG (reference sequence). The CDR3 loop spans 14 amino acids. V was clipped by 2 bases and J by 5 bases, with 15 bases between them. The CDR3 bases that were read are TGTGCCTGGAGTACCCGCCAGGGGTTGGAGACC. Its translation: CAWSTRQGLET. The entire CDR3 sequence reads CAWSTRQGLETQYF. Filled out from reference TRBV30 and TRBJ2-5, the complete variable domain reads SQTIHQWPATLVQPVGSPLSLECTVEGTSNPNLYWYRQAAGRGLQLLFYSVGIGQISSEVPQNLSASRPQDRQFILSSKKLLLSDSGFYLCAWSTRQGLETQYFGPGTRLLVL.

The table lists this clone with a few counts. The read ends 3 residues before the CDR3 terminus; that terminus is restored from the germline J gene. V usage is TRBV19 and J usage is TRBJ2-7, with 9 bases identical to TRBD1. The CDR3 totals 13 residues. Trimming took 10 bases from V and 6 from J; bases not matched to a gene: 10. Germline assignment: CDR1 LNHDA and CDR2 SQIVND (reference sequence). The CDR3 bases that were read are TGTGCCACCAACGGGGGACAGGGTAGCGAG. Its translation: CATNGGQGSE. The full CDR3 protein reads CATNGGQGSEQYF. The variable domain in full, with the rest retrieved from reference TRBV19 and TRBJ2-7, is DGGITQSPKYLFRKEGQNVTLSCEQNLNHDAMYWYRQDPGQGLRLIYYSQIVNDFQKGDIAEGYSVSREKKESFPLTVTSAQKNPTAFYLCATNGGQGSEQYFGPGTRLTVT.

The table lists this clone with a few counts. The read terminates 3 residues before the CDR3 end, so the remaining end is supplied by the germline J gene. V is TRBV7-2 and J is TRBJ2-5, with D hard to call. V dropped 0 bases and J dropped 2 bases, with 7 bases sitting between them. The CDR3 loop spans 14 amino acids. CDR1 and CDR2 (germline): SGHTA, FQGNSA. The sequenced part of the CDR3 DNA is TGTGCCAGCAGCTTAGCGGCGCGGCAAGAGACC. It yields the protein CASSLAARQET. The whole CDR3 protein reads CASSLAARQETQYF.

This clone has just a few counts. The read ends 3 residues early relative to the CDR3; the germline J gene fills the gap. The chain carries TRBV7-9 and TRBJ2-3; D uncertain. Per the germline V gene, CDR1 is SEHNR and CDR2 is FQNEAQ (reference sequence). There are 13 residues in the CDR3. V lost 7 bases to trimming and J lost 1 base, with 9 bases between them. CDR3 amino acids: CASTRSGTDTQYF. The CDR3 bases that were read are TGTGCCAGCACGCGGTCTGGCACAGATACG. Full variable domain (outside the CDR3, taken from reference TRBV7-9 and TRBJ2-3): DTGVSQNPRHKITKRGQNVTFRCDPISEHNRLYWYRQTLGQGPEFLTYFQNEAQLEKSRLLSDRFSAERPKGSFSTLEIQRTEQGDSAMYLCASTRSGTDTQYFGPGTRLTVL.

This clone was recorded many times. CDR3 loop: CASSLTGTEVAGANVLTF. The sequenced part of the CDR3 DNA is TGTGCCAGCAGTTTAACCGGGACAGAAGTTGCTGGGGCCAACGTC. V gene TRBV27 combines with J gene TRBJ2-6, with 7 bases identical to TRBD1. The read terminates 3 residues ahead of where the CDR3 ends, so the germline J gene completes it. V dropped 2 bases and J dropped 2; count of bases not matched to a gene: 9. Germline V gives CDR1 MNHEY, CDR2 SMNVEV (reference sequence). The CDR3 extends over 18 amino acids.

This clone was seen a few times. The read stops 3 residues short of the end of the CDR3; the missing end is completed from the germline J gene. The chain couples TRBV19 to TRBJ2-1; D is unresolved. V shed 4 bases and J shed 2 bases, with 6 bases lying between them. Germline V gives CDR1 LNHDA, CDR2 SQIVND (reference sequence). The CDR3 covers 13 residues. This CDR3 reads CASSTGPYNEQFF. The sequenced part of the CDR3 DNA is TGTGCCAGTAGTACAGGCCCCTACAATGAG. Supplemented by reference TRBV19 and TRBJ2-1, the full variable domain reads DGGITQSPKYLFRKEGQNVTLSCEQNLNHDAMYWYRQDPGQGLRLIYYSQIVNDFQKGDIAEGYSVSREKKESFPLTVTSAQKNPTAFYLCASSTGPYNEQFFGPGTRLTVL.

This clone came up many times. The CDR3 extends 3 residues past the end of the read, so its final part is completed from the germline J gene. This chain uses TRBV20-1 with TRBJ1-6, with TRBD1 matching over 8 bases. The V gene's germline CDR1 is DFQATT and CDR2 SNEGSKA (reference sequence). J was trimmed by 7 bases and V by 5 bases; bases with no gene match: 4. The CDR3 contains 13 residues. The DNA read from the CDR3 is TGCAGTGCTGTGGACAGGGCAAATTCACCC. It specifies CSAVDRANSP. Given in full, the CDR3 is CSAVDRANSPLHF.

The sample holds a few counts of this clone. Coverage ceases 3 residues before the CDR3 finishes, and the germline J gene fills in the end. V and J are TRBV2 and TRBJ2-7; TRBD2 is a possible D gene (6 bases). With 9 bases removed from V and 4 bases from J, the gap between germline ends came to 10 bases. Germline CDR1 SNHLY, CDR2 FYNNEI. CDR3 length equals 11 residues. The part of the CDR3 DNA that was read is TGTGCCAGTAGACGGGGGTACGAG. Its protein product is CASRRGYE. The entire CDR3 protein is CASRRGYEQYF.

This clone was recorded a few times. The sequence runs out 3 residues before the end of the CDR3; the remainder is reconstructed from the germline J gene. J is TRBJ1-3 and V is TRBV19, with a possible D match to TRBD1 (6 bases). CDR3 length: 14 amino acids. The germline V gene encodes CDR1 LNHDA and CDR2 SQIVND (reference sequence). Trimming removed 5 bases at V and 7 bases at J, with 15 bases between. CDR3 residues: CASSLRAGDNTIYF. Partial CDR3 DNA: TGTGCCAGTAGTCTTCGGGCAGGGGATAACACC. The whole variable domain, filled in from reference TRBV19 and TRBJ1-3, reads DGGITQSPKYLFRKEGQNVTLSCEQNLNHDAMYWYRQDPGQGLRLIYYSQIVNDFQKGDIAEGYSVSREKKESFPLTVTSAQKNPTAFYLCASSLRAGDNTIYFGEGSWLTVV.

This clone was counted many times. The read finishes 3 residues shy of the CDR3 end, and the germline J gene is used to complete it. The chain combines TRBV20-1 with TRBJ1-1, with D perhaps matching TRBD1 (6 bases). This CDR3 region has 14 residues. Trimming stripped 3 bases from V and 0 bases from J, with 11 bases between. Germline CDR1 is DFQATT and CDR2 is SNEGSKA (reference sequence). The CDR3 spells CSASSGAMNTEAFF. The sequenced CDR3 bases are TGCAGTGCTAGTTCAGGGGCAATGAACACTGAA.

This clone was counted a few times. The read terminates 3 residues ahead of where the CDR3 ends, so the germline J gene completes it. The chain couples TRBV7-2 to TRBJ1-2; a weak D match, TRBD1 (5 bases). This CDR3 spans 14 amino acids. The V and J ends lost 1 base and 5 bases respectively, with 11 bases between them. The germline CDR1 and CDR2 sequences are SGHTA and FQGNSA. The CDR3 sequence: CASSLGRGTYGYTF. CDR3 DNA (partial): TGTGCCAGCAGCTTAGGTCGGGGGACGTATGGC. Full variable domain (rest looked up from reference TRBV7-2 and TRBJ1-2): GAGVSQSPSNKVTEKGKDVELRCDPISGHTALYWYRQSLGQGLEFLIYFQGNSAPDKSGLPSDRFSAERTGGSVSTLTIQRTQQEDSAVYLCASSLGRGTYGYTFGSGTRLTVV.

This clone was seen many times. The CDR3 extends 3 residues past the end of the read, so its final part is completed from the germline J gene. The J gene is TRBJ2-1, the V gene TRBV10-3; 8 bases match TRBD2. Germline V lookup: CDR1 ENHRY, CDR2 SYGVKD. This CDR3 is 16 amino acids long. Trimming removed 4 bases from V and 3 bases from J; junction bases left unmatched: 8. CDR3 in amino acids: CAISGSGLADYNEQFF. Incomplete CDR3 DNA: TGTGCCATCAGTGGCTCCGGACTAGCCGACTACAATGAG.